The clone carrying this TCR beta chain has only a few counts. Its target is unknown. TCRB transcripts that were expressed got sequenced, as all of the isolated RNA had been reverse transcribed. TCRdb's table, derived via immunoSEQ multiplex PCR, lists solely in-frame clones and lacks some. This table holds some 350,000 clones, 8.5% to 10% found once. The record originates from a study of beta chain features in type 1 diabetes. The study's findings and limits: Among patients with Type 1 diabetes, TCRB CDR3s were moderately but significantly shorter in every one of the four CD4+ subsets. Researchers reported that naive, central memory and Treg TCRB repertoires appeared more similar in patients than in healthy donors. Whether HLA type influences TCRB rearrangement remained unresolved here. cDNA-based sequencing might over-represent cells highly expressing TCR.

The CDR3 extends over 12 amino acids. V was trimmed by 4 bases and J by 5 bases, leaving 6 bases between them. The germline gives CDR1 SGHVS, CDR2 FQNEAQ. The specimen sequenced was central memory CD4+ T cells from blood. The TCR sequence derives from a man aged 25-40 years with type 1 diabetes. The V call is TRBV7-8, the J call TRBJ1-5; D is unclear. The CDR3 is CASSWGYQPQHF. The CDR3 bases are TGTGCCAGCAGCTGGGGTTATCAGCCCCAGCATTTT.